The entry below describes one TCR beta chain. This sample was included in a study of regulatory T cells in long-lasting Graves disease. Time point meaning: newly diagnosed GD, antithyroid drugs for less than 3 months. PBMCs were the source of the RNA used for TCR sequencing. Researchers made TCR beta libraries by using iRepertoire HTBI primers and running Arm-PCR on CDR3 regions. TCRdb fed the multiplex PCR reads into MiXCR, producing one record per CDR3 protein. This table has 410,000 or so distinct CDR3 sequences, 15% appearing once. Another study also made use of these data, one on T cells in Graves' hyperthyroidism and ophthalmopathy. From that second work: Hyperthyroidism, newly diagnosed and lasting under 2 months, affected patients aged 18 to 65.

The clonotype comes from a woman in her thirties with Graves disease. Sequenced here: peripheral blood mononuclear cells (PBMCs), sampled at new diagnosis, from a patient treated with antithyroid drugs.

CDR3 DNA sequence: TGTGCCAGCACCGGCCGGGACAGGGGCGCCTATGGCTACACCTTC. Amino acid sequence: CASTGRDRGAYGYTF. V and J are TRBV12-3 or TRBV12-4 and TRBJ1-2, with 10 bases matching TRBD1. V shed 7 bases, J shed 4 bases, and the junction held 9 bases outside the gene matches. There are 15 residues in the CDR3.